This T cell receptor beta chain comes out of a study of CXCR3-negative and CXCR3-positive naive CD8 T cells. Study results and caveats: Naive CXCR3-positive cells had TRB CDR3s more hydrophobic than those of CXCR3-negative naive cells. TRBV-TRBJ usage matched between naive CXCR3-negative and CXCR3-positive cells but not between memory cells.

Carrying UMI labels, the TRB cDNA libraries were prepared through 5' RACE. TCRdb reprocessed the 5' RACE reads and keeps a single row for each CDR3 protein, giving no DNA. The listing contains over 150,000 distinct CDR3 sequences. A remark on this clonotype: Its antigen remains unknown.

Germline assignment: CDR1 SEHNR and CDR2 FQNEAQ (reference sequence). The CDR3 extends over 12 amino acids. A CD45RO-CCR7+CD27+CD95- profile was what naive CD8+ T cells displayed. Sample: naive CXCR3+ CD8+ T cells from blood. Indicated subset: CD45RO-CCR7+CD27+CD95- naive CD8+ T cells expressing CXCR3 (TNR3+). The rearrangement links TRBV7-9 to TRBJ2-1. This TCR derives from a human donor in good health. Some clones in this sample may be carry-over from other donors' samples. CDR3 in amino acids: CASNRASSEQFF.